A single T cell receptor beta chain is shown here with its context. Its antigen is unknown. The junction differs from germline at one of its ends, possibly a read error. Total RNA and DNA were co-extracted without cell sorting from roughly 20-30 mg of bulk tissue using the AllPrep DNA/RNA mini kit. Between November 2015 and March 2016, a few patients in China with histopathologically diagnosed primary liver carcinoma had surgical resection. Patients had chronic HBV infection and were treatment-naive at sampling. Each tumor was sampled at five spatially separated regions: the superior, inferior, left-lateral and right-lateral poles and the tumor centre. Histological examination found more than 80% viable tumor cells in every tumor sample. Pieces of fresh tumor and adjacent tissue were cut in half, with one half kept in RNAlater at -80 degrees C and the other half sent for histology. CDR1 and CDR2 were assigned from the germline V gene as MGHRA and YSYEKL. Counted from cysteine to phenylalanine, this CDR3 has 16 amino acids. The DNA shown is the 48-base CDR3, in frame from base 1.

This sample is part of a study of tumor-infiltrating lymphocytes in primary liver carcinoma (dated by TCRdb to 2016 to 2017). At the level of the whole study: Of the five patients, three men and two women aged 30 to 69 years, four had hepatocellular carcinoma and one had combined HCC and intrahepatic cholangiocarcinoma. TCRbeta repertoire sequencing covered some 35 specimens from 5 patients: 25 or so tumor regions, 5 adjacent noncancerous liver tissues and 5 peripheral blood samples. To link TCRbeta repertoire diversity with the local molecular phenotype, the 25 or so tumor region samples were profiled using Agilent mRNA microarrays. Tumors of the five patients were stage T1-T3 N0M0 with maximum diameters of roughly 4 to 10 cm. TCRbeta repertoire sequencing, expression microarrays and whole-exome sequencing were combined in the study across five regions of each liver tumor, with adjacent normal tissue and blood also included. Each sample produced roughly 3.5 to 7.13 million productive TCRbeta reads, and read depth showed no significant difference between tissue types. High reproducibility was observed for the technical replicate repertoires, with mean shared-clone rates roughly 0.89 and correlation coefficients above 0.98.

What the authors observed across the whole study: Only the TCR beta chain was sequenced, so true repertoire diversity is likely underestimated because unpaired alpha chains were not captured. Only five or six patients were included in the study, and the authors note that the findings should be validated in a larger study. Repertoire overlap was higher between tumor regions (mean around 36%) than tumor-adjacent (around 17%) or tumor-blood (14%) pairs, consistent with antigen-driven expansion. The top 250 clones accounted for a significantly greater share of the repertoire in tumors than in blood (p = 0.039). Comparison of CD4+ and CD8+ T cell repertoires was precluded by the use of bulk unsorted samples. Only roughly 7-25% of top clones appeared in all five regions of a tumor, which suggests that tumor-infiltrating T cells are spatially heterogeneous.

Starting from about 500 ng total RNA, TCRbeta-specific cDNA was produced by reverse transcription with a constant-region primer and ProtoScript II reverse transcriptase. Three nested multiplex PCR rounds, following a slightly modified ARM-PCR procedure, were used to build the TCRbeta libraries. Multiplex TRBV1-TRBV30 forward primers and a Cbeta reverse primer were used in the first two PCR rounds, each of which was run for approximately 9 cycles. Sample barcodes and Illumina adapters were added in a final 25-cycle PCR using Deep VentR polymerase. Before sequencing, amplicons between 200 and 500 bp were purified from gel using a QIAquick gel extraction kit. TCRbeta amplicons were sequenced on an Illumina HiSeq 2500 with 250-bp paired-end reads. The authors' pipeline ran thus. To recover full CDR3 sequences, reads were quality-trimmed using Trimmomatic v0.33 and paired reads were then merged using FLASH v1.2.11. V, D and J germline segments were assigned to the rearranged TCRbeta sequences using MiGEC v1.2.1b. Clonotype statistics and Shannon-Wiener diversity indices were computed with VDJtools v1.0.0. To cut down on sampling bias, every analysis after diversity analysis relied on just the 250 most abundant clonotypes from each sample. TCRdb reanalyzed the raw reads on its own, using fastp at Q25 for trimming and MiXCR for clone calling, and kept in-frame beta chains. Rows merge per CDR3 protein into single entries with the most common DNA and genes. TCRdb's processing, not the authors' own work, is the source of the V and J calls. In all, the sample holds 100,000 or so distinct CDR3 sequences, and roughly 80% of those were seen once. Under 25% of the sample goes to the ten largest clones.

The sequencing sample was made of liver tumor tissue from sampling region 3. The cell subset or site label corresponds to: tumor region T3, left-lateral pole. Here the chain combines TRBV4-1 and TRBJ1-1, with 10 bases aligning to TRBD1. This clonotype was obtained from a man aged 40-49 years with primary liver carcinoma and hepatitis B virus infection. The nucleotide sequence is given as TGCACCAGCAGCCTCGGGACAGGGGCCCTGAACTCTGAAGCTTTCTTT. Its amino acids are CTSSLGTGALNSEAFF.